One and the same sample provided the 2 T cell receptor beta chains below, sequenced in a study of CD8+CD57+ T cells in acquired aplastic anemia (dated by TCRdb to 2017 to 2018). Sequenced using an Illumina HiSeq 2000. Genomic DNA was used as template for profiling of TCR beta VDJ combinations and CDR3 sequences. The public reads were reprocessed in TCRdb via fastp at Q25 and MiXCR, keeping in-frame beta chains. CDR3 protein sequences are deduplicated, and each keeps its most common genes and DNA. The table for this sample lists some 180,000 distinct CDR3 sequences; 40% to 55% of them were counted only once. The ten biggest clones cover approximately 2.9% of the sample. The sequenced sample was sorted CD4+, CD8+, or CD8+CD57+ T cells (not recorded which) from PBMCs. Every receptor here comes from a human donor in good health.

The chain combines TRBV6-1 with TRBJ2-7; D perhaps matches TRBD2 (6 bases). Germline CDR1 is MNHNS and CDR2 is SASEGT. Trimming took 4 bases from V and 2 from J, leaving 12 bases between them. The CDR3 runs to 14 residues. DNA of the CDR3: TGTGCCAGCAGTGGGGTGCGGGAACCCTACGAGCAGTACTTC. This encodes CASSGVREPYEQYF.

In regard to this clonotype: A read error is possible here, since a much larger clone lies one base away. The chain couples TRBV11-3 to TRBJ2-5; D gene unclear. The CDR3 totals 15 residues. Trimming cost V 1 base and J 11 bases, with 20 bases left between them. CDR1 is SGHNT and CDR2 is YENEEA in the germline V gene. As DNA, the CDR3 is TGTGCCAGCAGCTTAGGAGTGAGCTCCTACAATGAGCAGTACTTC. Amino acid sequence: CASSLGVSSYNEQYF.